Detailed here is one TCR beta chain. The CDR3 is made up of 14 amino acids. Germline V gives CDR1 MDHEN, CDR2 SYDVKM. V was pared by 6 bases and J by 4 bases, with 13 bases between. This sample was taken from a study of T cell changes during pregnancy in multiple sclerosis. The repertoire was sequenced with immunoSEQ multiplex PCR; TCRdb's copy has only in-frame clones and lacks some. In the table there are tens of thousands of clones, about 90% of which are singletons. This chain links TRBV28 with TRBJ2-1; D is possibly TRBD1 (6 bases). This TCR derives from a female donor in good health, enrolled as a control in a pregnancy study. The source was CD4+ T cells from peripheral blood mononuclear cells, collected after pregnancy. CDR3 sequence reads: CASREQGPYNEQFF. The CDR3, as DNA: TGTGCCAGCAGAGAACAGGGTCCGTACAATGAGCAGTTCTTC.